Listed below are T cell receptor beta chains from one sample, sequenced in a study of shared clonotypes between healthy human individuals. Using immunoSEQ multiplex PCR, the repertoire was profiled, and TCRdb retains in-frame clones only, with some absent. This table has roughly 500,000 clones, 75% to 85% appearing once. The sequencing sample was made of PBMCs. The receptors were gathered from a woman between 35 and 50 years old in good health. Some clones in this sample may be carry-over from other donors' samples. The CDR3 runs from the conserved cysteine through the conserved F or W. Each record gives: D gene, clone size, J gene, V gene, CDR3 DNA, CDR3 protein. A D gene is named only where the DNA matches it firmly. Rows give clone size only sometimes, using once, few, many, or a class for an expanded clone.

TRBD2,few,TRBJ2-5,TRBV4-1,TGCGCCAGCAGCCAAGAATTCCTAGCGGGAGCAGAGACCCAGTACTTC,CASSQEFLAGAETQYF
NA,NA,TRBJ2-5,TRBV7-2,TGTGCCAGCAGCTTGTCAGAGGCGAGCGAGACCCAGTACTTC,CASSLSEASETQYF
NA,NA,TRBJ1-2,TRBV5-1,TGCGCCAGCAGTTCCGGACAGCTCCCTGGCTACACCTTC,CASSSGQLPGYTF
NA,NA,TRBJ2-3,TRBV7-2,TGTGCCAGCAGCTTAGCGCTCTCCGGGAGAGGCGCAGATACGCAGTATTTT,CASSLALSGRGADTQYF
NA,NA,TRBJ2-1,TRBV27,TGTGCCAGCAGATCTAACAGGGTAACCTACAATGAGCAGTTCTTC,CASRSNRVTYNEQFF
NA,NA,TRBJ2-7,TRBV28,TGTGCCAGCAGTCCAGTTCACAGGAACGAGCAGTACTTC,CASSPVHRNEQYF
NA,NA,TRBJ1-1,TRBV7-3,TGTGCCAGCAGCTTAAGTATCCCAGGGGTGAACACTGAAGCTTTCTTT,CASSLSIPGVNTEAFF
TRBD2,NA,TRBJ2-3,TRBV28,TGTGCCAGCAGCCTGGGACTAGCGGGAGGAACAGATGCGCAGTATTTT,CASSLGLAGGTDAQYF
NA,NA,TRBJ2-7,TRBV19,TGTGCCAGTAGTATAGGCGCCAACTCCTACGAGCAGTACTTC,CASSIGANSYEQYF
TRBD2,NA,TRBJ2-2,TRBV5-1,TGCGCCAGCAGACAAACTACCTTTTGGGCTAGCGGGAGAAGGGCGAACACCGGGGAGCTGTTTTTT,CASRQTTFWASGRRANTGELFF
NA,once,TRBJ2-3,TRBV9,TGTGCCAGCAGCGTTATTAGCACAGATACGCAGTATTTT,CASSVISTDTQYF
NA,NA,TRBJ1-4,TRBV19,TGTGCCAGTTCCAAGGGTTTTGGTAATGAAAAACTGTTTTTT,CASSKGFGNEKLFF
NA,NA,TRBJ2-3,TRBV4-3,TGCGCCAGCAGCCCCCGGGGCCAGCGGTTCCAGTATTTT,CASSPRGQRFQYF
NA,few,TRBJ2-5,TRBV7-2,TGTGCCAGCAGCTTCCGCGGGGCAGGGACACAAGAGACCCAGTACTTC,CASSFRGAGTQETQYF
TRBD2,NA,TRBJ2-3,TRBV2,TGTGCCAGCAGTGTGGCTAGCGGAGAAGATACGCAGTATTTT,CASSVASGEDTQYF
TRBD1,NA,TRBJ2-2,TRBV27,TGTGCCAGCAGCTTAGGACAGGGGGTGGCCGGGGAGCTGTTTTTT,CASSLGQGVAGELFF
NA,NA,TRBJ2-3,TRBV15,TGTGCCACCAGCAGGGCCCGACTAGTGGATACGCAGTATTTT,CATSRARLVDTQYF
TRBD2,NA,TRBJ2-7,TRBV15,TGTGCCACCAGCAGAGATATAACTAGCGGGAAATACGAGCAGTACTTC,CATSRDITSGKYEQYF
NA,NA,TRBJ1-1,TRBV30,TGTGCCTGGAGGGACTCTGGGGACACTGAAGCTTTCTTT,CAWRDSGDTEAFF
NA,NA,TRBJ1-2,TRBV7-8,TGTGCCAGCAGCTTAGTCCCTGATGTCTATGGCTACACCTTC,CASSLVPDVYGYTF
TRBD1,NA,TRBJ2-3,TRBV6-5,TGTGCCAGCAGCAAGGGACAGACTAGCACAGATACGCAGTATTTT,CASSKGQTSTDTQYF
NA,NA,TRBJ2-2,TRBV11-2,TGTGCCAGCAGCTTAGATCTCGTTTACGGGGAGCTGTTTTTT,CASSLDLVYGELFF
TRBD1,NA,TRBJ1-2,TRBV29-1,TGCAGCGTTGAGGGGACAGGGGTAGGCTATGGCTACACCTTC,CSVEGTGVGYGYTF
NA,NA,TRBJ1-2,TRBV13,TGTGCCACCTCGGGGGTGGGCTATGGCTACACCTTC,CATSGVGYGYTF
NA,once,TRBJ2-1,TRBV7-7,TGTGCTAGCAGCTTAGGAGTGGGTAATGAGCAGTTCTTC,CASSLGVGNEQFF
TRBD1,NA,TRBJ2-3,TRBV5-6,TGTGCCAGCAGCTTCTTTTCCCCGGGACAGGGGACAGATACGCAGTATTTT,CASSFFSPGQGTDTQYF
NA,NA,TRBJ2-7,TRBV28,TGTGCCAGCAGTTCCCCGCCCCAGGGCAAACCTGTCGAGCAGTACTTC,CASSSPPQGKPVEQYF
NA,NA,TRBJ2-1,TRBV28,TGTGCCAGCAGTTCACACCCTCTAGCGTCGAATGAGCAGTTCTTC,CASSSHPLASNEQFF
NA,NA,TRBJ2-5,TRBV18,TGTGCCAGCTCAATGGGACTGCAAGAGACCCAGTACTTC,CASSMGLQETQYF
TRBD2,once,TRBJ2-1,TRBV19,TGTGCCAGTAGGCCGGGACTAGCGGGGGCGGAGCAGTTCTTC,CASRPGLAGAEQFF
NA,NA,TRBJ2-3,TRBV6-5,TGTGCCAGCAGTTACTCTCGAAGGGCAGATACGCAGTATTTT,CASSYSRRADTQYF
NA,NA,TRBJ1-5,TRBV6-1,TGTGCCAGCAGTGATTTGTGGTTTGGAGGACTTCGCAATCAGCCCCAGCATTTT,CASSDLWFGGLRNQPQHF
TRBD1,NA,TRBJ1-4,TRBV5-1,TGCGCCAGCAGGCCCGGGACAGGGGGAGAAAAACTGTTTTTT,CASRPGTGGEKLFF
NA,few,TRBJ1-3,TRBV6-5,TGTGCCAGCAGTTACTCGACAGACTCTGGAAACACCATATATTTT,CASSYSTDSGNTIYF
NA,NA,TRBJ1-3,TRBV5-6,TGTGCCAGCAGCTTGATGGTAGAACACTCTGGAAACACCATATATTTT,CASSLMVEHSGNTIYF
NA,NA,TRBJ2-5,TRBV5-1,TGCGCCAGCAGCGCTACTAGGGGGTCAGAGACCCAGTACTTC,CASSATRGSETQYF
TRBD1,NA,TRBJ1-4,TRBV7-9,TGTGCCAGCAGCCCCGGGACAGCGCCTGCAAAACTGTTTTTT,CASSPGTAPAKLFF
NA,NA,TRBJ1-5,TRBV19,TGTGCCAGTAGTATGAGTGTAAATCAGCCCCAGCATTTT,CASSMSVNQPQHF
NA,NA,TRBJ2-2,TRBV5-1,TGCGCCAGCAGCTTTGGCACCGGGGAGCTGTTTTTT,CASSFGTGELFF
NA,NA,TRBJ2-1,TRBV20-1,TGCAGTGCTAGAGGGTACAATGAGCAGTTCTTC,CSARGYNEQFF
TRBD1,NA,TRBJ2-7,TRBV28,TGTGCCAGCAGTTCCGGGACAGGGGCGGGGGAGCAGTACTTC,CASSSGTGAGEQYF
NA,once,TRBJ2-6,TRBV7-3,TGTGCCAGCAGCCTCAACCCTGGGGCCAACGTCCTGACTTTC,CASSLNPGANVLTF
TRBD1,once,TRBJ2-2,TRBV7-3,TGTGCCAGCAGCTTACGGGACAGGGCAACCGGGGAGCTGTTTTTT,CASSLRDRATGELFF
TRBD2,NA,TRBJ2-3,TRBV9,TGTGCCAGCAGCGTAGGGGGGACTAGCGGGAGGGCAGATACGCAGTATTTT,CASSVGGTSGRADTQYF
NA,once,TRBJ2-3,TRBV27,TGTGCCAGCAGCAGACGGGAAGGGGAGCTTAGCACAGATACGCAGTATTTT,CASSRREGELSTDTQYF
NA,NA,TRBJ2-7,TRBV21-1,TGTGCCAGCAGCAAGCCACAGGACTCCTACGAGCAGTACTTC,CASSKPQDSYEQYF
NA,many,TRBJ2-7,TRBV30,TGTGCCTGGAGTGTACTCCGGAAAAGCTCCTACGAGCAGTACTTC,CAWSVLRKSSYEQYF
TRBD1,few,TRBJ1-4,TRBV10-1,TGCGCCAGCAGTGAGCCAATACCCGACAGGGAACTTTTT,CASSEPIPDRELF
NA,NA,TRBJ1-4,TRBV7-9,TGTGCCAGCAGCCCCTCCCCCCGGACGCAGGTTTCGGGTGAAAAACTGTTTTTT,CASSPSPRTQVSGEKLFF
NA,NA,TRBJ2-5,TRBV7-8,TGTGCCAGCAGCTTAGCGTTGCAGACCCAGTACTTC,CASSLALQTQYF
NA,NA,TRBJ2-1,TRBV7-9,TGTGCCAGCAGCTCCAGAGACGGGCAGTTCTTC,CASSSRDGQFF